Listed below are T cell receptor beta chains from one sample, sequenced in a study of T-cell memory formation after mild COVID-19. Each CDR3 protein is one row after TCRdb ran MiXCR on the 5' RACE reads. Of about 400,000 distinct CDR3 sequences listed, 14% are singletons. Sequencing was carried out using PBMCs or a T cell subset sorted from them (not recorded which). The receptors originated from a man aged 18 to 30 who had mild COVID-19 (a few samples of this study predate the infection). Cell type and time point are not known. Each CDR3 is given without its conserved first and last residue. Fields, in order: V gene, J gene, CDR3 protein.

V: TRBV7-9
J: TRBJ2-3
CDR3: ASSLPQGLAGASTDTQY

V: TRBV20-1
J: TRBJ2-1
CDR3: SARVPGGNEQF

V: TRBV20-1
J: TRBJ2-5
CDR3: SARGVPETQY

V: TRBV9
J: TRBJ1-1
CDR3: ARNLWTGEDTEAF

V: TRBV29-1
J: TRBJ2-7
CDR3: SVGDGSLKY

V: TRBV5-1
J: TRBJ1-6
CDR3: ASRRIGQGNSPLH

V: TRBV6-1
J: TRBJ1-5
CDR3: ASSERWDSNQPQH

V: TRBV6-5
J: TRBJ2-3
CDR3: ASSFRGPRADTQY

V: TRBV6-6
J: TRBJ1-2
CDR3: ASRAGENYGYT

V: TRBV6-2/TRBV6-3
J: TRBJ1-2
CDR3: ASSYTGPYGYT

V: TRBV29-1
J: TRBJ2-3
CDR3: SVAPPGASTDTQY

V: TRBV4-3
J: TRBJ2-2
CDR3: ASSPGWNTGELF

V: TRBV2
J: TRBJ1-1
CDR3: ASSEGTGFTEAF

V: TRBV6-6
J: TRBJ2-1
CDR3: ASSYGGQISNEQF

V: TRBV7-9
J: TRBJ1-2
CDR3: ASSGTASNYGYT

V: TRBV5-1
J: TRBJ2-2
CDR3: ASSRGTGATGELF

V: TRBV6-2/TRBV6-3
J: TRBJ1-2
CDR3: ASSYVSGNYGYT

V: TRBV5-1
J: TRBJ2-7
CDR3: ASSPSGRAYEQY

V: TRBV4-1
J: TRBJ1-5
CDR3: ASSPRDSDQPQH